This T cell receptor (beta chain) derives from a study of blood T cell repertoires in COVID-19. In the authors' workflow: From reference gene primer amplification, estimates of nucleated cell counts were derived. The repertoire was sequenced with immunoSEQ multiplex PCR; TCRdb's copy has only in-frame clones and lacks some. V, J and clone size are taken as reported in that table, and D and trimming were inferred from the DNA itself. The table has 350,000 to 500,000 clones, around nine tenths seen once. CDR1 and CDR2 from the germline V gene are MDHEN and SYDVKM. The CDR3 runs 15 residues. The V segment lost 5 bases and the J segment 4 bases; nucleotides outside the gene matches: 4.

This chain joins TRBV28 and TRBJ2-7; 14 bases agree with TRBD2. The receptor was isolated from a woman aged 18-30 years who had been exposed to COVID-19. The sequencing sample was made of PBMCs or T cells enriched from blood (not recorded which). The DNA for the CDR3 is TGTGCCAGCAGTCGACTAGCGGGGGGGCGTTACGAGCAGTACTTC. Amino acids: CASSRLAGGRYEQYF.